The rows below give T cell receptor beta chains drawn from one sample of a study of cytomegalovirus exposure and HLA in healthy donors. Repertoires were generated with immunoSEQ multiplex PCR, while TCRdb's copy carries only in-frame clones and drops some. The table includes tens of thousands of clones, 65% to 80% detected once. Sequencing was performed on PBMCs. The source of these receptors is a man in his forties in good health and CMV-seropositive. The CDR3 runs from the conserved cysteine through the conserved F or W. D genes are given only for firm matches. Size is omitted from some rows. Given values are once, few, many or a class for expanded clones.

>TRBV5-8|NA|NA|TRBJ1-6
TGTGCCAGCAGCTTGGACCTCAGGGGTAATTCACCCCTCCACTTT
CASSLDLRGNSPLHF
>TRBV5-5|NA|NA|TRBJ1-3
TGTGCCAGCAGCTTGGATGGGGCGTCAAACACCATATATTTT
CASSLDGASNTIYF
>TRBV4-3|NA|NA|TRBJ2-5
TGCGCCAGCAGCCAAGGGCAAAAAGAGACCCAGTACTTC
CASSQGQKETQYF
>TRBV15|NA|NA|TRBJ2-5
TGTGCCACCAGCAGACCCGGGACAAAAGAGACCCAGTACTTC
CATSRPGTKETQYF
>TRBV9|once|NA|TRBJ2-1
TGTGCCAGCAGCCCAGGTGTTGGCTCCTACAATGAGCAGTTCTTC
CASSPGVGSYNEQFF
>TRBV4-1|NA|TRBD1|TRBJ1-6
TGCGCCAGCAGCCAAGTGAGCGACGGGACAGCCACGCGTTCACCCCTCCACTTT
CASSQVSDGTATRSPLHF
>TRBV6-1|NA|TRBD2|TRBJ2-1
TGTGCCAGCAGGGTATTAGCGGGAGGGCCGGTTGAGCAGTTCTTC
CASRVLAGGPVEQFF
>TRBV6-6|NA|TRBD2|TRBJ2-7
TGTGCCAGCAGTGTTAATATGGCGGGAGGTCGAGAGCAGTACTTC
CASSVNMAGGREQYF
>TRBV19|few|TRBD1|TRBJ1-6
TGTGCCAGTACCTTCGACAGGGTCAAAAATTCACCCCTCCACTTT
CASTFDRVKNSPLHF
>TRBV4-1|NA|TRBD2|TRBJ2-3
TGCGCCAGCAGCCGAGCGGGGGGAAGCACAGATACGCAGTATTTT
CASSRAGGSTDTQYF
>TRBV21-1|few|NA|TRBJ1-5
TGTGCCAGCAGCGCCCGACAGGGGACCCCATATAGCAATCAGCCCCAGCATTTT
CASSARQGTPYSNQPQHF
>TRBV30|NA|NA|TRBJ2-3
TGTGCCTGGAGTGTACTTGGAGATACGCAGTATTTT
CAWSVLGDTQYF
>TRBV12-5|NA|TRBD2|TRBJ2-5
TGTGCTAGTGGCCGACCGGGGGGGCCTGGTATCGTAGAGACCCAGTACTTC
CASGRPGGPGIVETQYF
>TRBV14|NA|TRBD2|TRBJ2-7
TGTGCCAGCAGCCTAGGACTAGCGGACGAGCAGTACTTC
CASSLGLADEQYF
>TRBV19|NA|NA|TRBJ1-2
TGTGCCAGTACCCCAGGGGTGGGAGTCTATGGCTACACCTTC
CASTPGVGVYGYTF
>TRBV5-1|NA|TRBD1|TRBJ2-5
TGCGCCAGCAGGGACGCGACAGGGGGCAGGGAGACCCAGTACTTC
CASRDATGGRETQYF
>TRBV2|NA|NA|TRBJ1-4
TGTGCCAGCACCGACAGAGCAACTAATGAAAAACTGTTTTTT
CASTDRATNEKLFF
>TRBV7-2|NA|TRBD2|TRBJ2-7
TGTGCCAGCAGCACTAGCGGGAGCTCCTACGAGCAGTACTTC
CASSTSGSSYEQYF
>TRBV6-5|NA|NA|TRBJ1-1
TGTGCCAGCAGTTCCTTGGGGGGGGGACTCACTGAAGCTTTCTTT
CASSSLGGGLTEAFF
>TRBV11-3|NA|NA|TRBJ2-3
TGTGCCAGCAGCTTAGATCCAGGGGCCAGCACAGATACGCAGTATTTT
CASSLDPGASTDTQYF